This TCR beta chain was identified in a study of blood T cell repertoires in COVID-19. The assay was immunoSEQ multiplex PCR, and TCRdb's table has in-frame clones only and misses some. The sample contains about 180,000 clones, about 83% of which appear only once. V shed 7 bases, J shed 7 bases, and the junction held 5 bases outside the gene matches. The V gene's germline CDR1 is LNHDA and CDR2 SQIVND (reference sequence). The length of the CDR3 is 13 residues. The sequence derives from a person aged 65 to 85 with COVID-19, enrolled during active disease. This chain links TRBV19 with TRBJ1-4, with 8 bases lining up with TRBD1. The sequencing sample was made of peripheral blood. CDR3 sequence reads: CASKDRGREKLFF. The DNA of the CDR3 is TGTGCCAGTAAAGACAGGGGCCGTGAAAAACTGTTTTTT.